Detailed here is one T cell receptor (beta chain). Its matching antigen is unknown. This entry is derived from a study of OX40 agonist ivuxolimab in advanced cancers. Study overall: Partial responses, seen in three patients, involved one hepatocellular carcinoma and two cutaneous melanomas.

Here immunoSEQ multiplex PCR was the method, and the copy in TCRdb shows in-frame clones only, minus some. The sample lists about 83,000 clones, roughly 90% occurring once. Patients had blood sampled at baseline and again on cycle 4 day 1 and cycle 7 day 1. Study results and limitations: Partly responding patients at 0.1-3.0 mg/kg showed some of the smallest clonal expansion.

The sequences come from CD4+ or CD8+ T cells sorted from blood, collected in a trial of the OX40 agonist ivuxolimab. The sequence derives from an adult with an advanced solid tumor such as melanoma, head and neck, liver or kidney cancer.

CDR3 nucleotide sequence: TGTGCCAGCAGTGAGGACCGTGGTGAAAAACTGTTTTTT. Its protein is CASSEDRGEKLFF. This chain uses TRBV6-4 with TRBJ1-4; D gene ambiguous. The CDR3 is 13 residues long. Germline V CDR1 and CDR2: MRHNA, SNTAGT. With 3 bases removed from V and 7 bases from J, the gap between germline ends came to 9 bases.